The clone carrying this T cell receptor (beta chain) has only a few counts. These data originate in a study of blood T cells in healthy people across ages. Alongside a J-beta primer mix, a sample-barcoded 5' primer served in a second PCR lasting roughly 7 to 11 cycles. TCRdb passed the 5' RACE reads through MiXCR, listing each CDR3 protein once. The sample shows hundreds of thousands of distinct CDR3 sequences, roughly 24% of them seen only once. These data were also reused for a study on T cells of mothers and their children.

This receptor was taken from a boy between 5 and 17 years old in good health. Sequencing was carried out using blood.

CDR3 DNA sequence: TGTGCCACTGGCCCCGGGACTAGCGGGGGGATAGAAGAGACCCAGTACTTC. It is translated as CATGPGTSGGIEETQYF. The chain combines TRBV10-3 with TRBJ2-5, with 15 bases matching TRBD2. V dropped 10 bases and J dropped 3; count of bases not matched to a gene: 12. The germline V gene has CDR1 ENHRY and CDR2 SYGVKD. The CDR3 spans 17 residues.